A selection of T cell receptor beta chains follows, all from one sample in a study of blood T cell repertoires in COVID-19. TCRdb's table, derived via immunoSEQ multiplex PCR, lists solely in-frame clones and lacks some. The repertoire has roughly 260,000 clones, 88% of them found once; the top ten carry 3.5% to 4.5%. The sequenced sample consisted of peripheral blood. The receptors were sampled from a man in his 60s who had recovered from COVID-19. Each CDR3 is given without its conserved first and last residue.

j_gene: TRBJ2-1; v_gene: TRBV7-9; len: 10; CDR3aa: ASSLAYSEQF
j_gene: TRBJ1-2; v_gene: TRBV27; len: 15; CDR3aa: ASSLLSGTGTNYGYT
j_gene: TRBJ2-3; v_gene: TRBV5-1; len: 13; CDR3aa: ASSLGDRSTDTQY
j_gene: TRBJ2-1; v_gene: TRBV10-3; len: 11; CDR3aa: AISERGVNEQF
j_gene: TRBJ2-1; v_gene: TRBV7-3; len: 12; CDR3aa: ASSKGLAGNEQF
j_gene: TRBJ2-1; v_gene: TRBV5-8; len: 13; CDR3aa: ASSSRTSGGYEQF
j_gene: TRBJ1-5; v_gene: TRBV15; len: 13; CDR3aa: ATSRVDNSNQPQH
j_gene: TRBJ1-1; v_gene: TRBV4-2; len: 12; CDR3aa: ASSALPRNTEAF
j_gene: TRBJ1-1; v_gene: TRBV3-1/TRBV3-2; len: 12; CDR3aa: ASSPLGVAFEAF
j_gene: TRBJ1-2; v_gene: TRBV19; len: 16; CDR3aa: ASTNPGAGRGSADGYT
j_gene: TRBJ2-4; v_gene: TRBV11-2; len: 13; CDR3aa: ASSLEGQGKNIQY
j_gene: TRBJ2-5; v_gene: TRBV3-1/TRBV3-2; len: 14; CDR3aa: ASSQGRGTVQETQY
j_gene: TRBJ2-1; v_gene: TRBV4-2; len: 13; CDR3aa: ASSPTRVRSNEQF
j_gene: TRBJ2-7; v_gene: TRBV7-3; len: 11; CDR3aa: ASSFDRRYEQY
j_gene: TRBJ1-6; v_gene: TRBV18; len: 12; CDR3aa: ASSRDRDRSPLH
j_gene: TRBJ1-2; v_gene: TRBV4-2; len: 11; CDR3aa: ASSQGEGYGYT
j_gene: TRBJ2-1; v_gene: TRBV9; len: 14; CDR3aa: ASSVAKRLVRGEQF
j_gene: TRBJ1-3; v_gene: TRBV3-1/TRBV3-2; len: 14; CDR3aa: ASSPQSGKVGNTIY
j_gene: TRBJ2-5; v_gene: TRBV5-6; len: 13; CDR3aa: ASSLAARVGETQY
j_gene: TRBJ2-7; v_gene: TRBV7-2; len: 13; CDR3aa: ASSLGLAAAYEQY
j_gene: TRBJ2-3; v_gene: TRBV5-1; len: 12; CDR3aa: ASSLAQGIDTQY
j_gene: TRBJ2-6; v_gene: TRBV23-1; len: 13; CDR3aa: ASSLGGAGANVLT
j_gene: TRBJ1-5; v_gene: TRBV24-1; len: 14; CDR3aa: ATSDRDSASNQPQH
j_gene: TRBJ1-6; v_gene: TRBV21-1; len: 12; CDR3aa: ASSGQGAYSPLH
j_gene: TRBJ2-7; v_gene: TRBV5-1; len: 12; CDR3aa: ASSSSGDPYEQY
j_gene: TRBJ1-2; v_gene: TRBV24-1; len: 13; CDR3aa: ATSDQGQGDYGYT
j_gene: TRBJ1-4; v_gene: TRBV19; len: 12; CDR3aa: ASTNRATNEKLF
j_gene: TRBJ1-1; v_gene: TRBV5-1; len: 12; CDR3aa: ASSRPSGNTEAF
j_gene: TRBJ2-7; v_gene: TRBV19; len: 13; CDR3aa: ASSTTLGSGYEQY
j_gene: TRBJ1-5; v_gene: TRBV6-5; len: 13; CDR3aa: ASTGSLDRGQPQH
j_gene: TRBJ1-6; v_gene: TRBV6-1; len: 15; CDR3aa: ASSDRASPSYNSPLH
j_gene: TRBJ1-1; v_gene: TRBV5-1; len: 14; CDR3aa: ASSSDPDRGNTEAF
j_gene: TRBJ1-6; v_gene: TRBV23-1; len: 18; CDR3aa: ASSIGEGPWSRRYNSPLH
j_gene: TRBJ1-3; v_gene: TRBV9; len: 15; CDR3aa: ASSVAGQPLSGNTIY
j_gene: TRBJ1-1; v_gene: TRBV11-2; len: 12; CDR3aa: ASSLVRAPTEAF
j_gene: TRBJ2-1; v_gene: TRBV9; len: 14; CDR3aa: ASSGIAGTGTNEQF
j_gene: TRBJ1-5; v_gene: TRBV5-8; len: 15; CDR3aa: ASSLGGGGVGNQPQH
j_gene: TRBJ1-4; v_gene: TRBV29-1; len: 12; CDR3aa: SGRRGSNNEKLF
j_gene: TRBJ1-6; v_gene: TRBV5-1; len: 15; CDR3aa: ASSLGQGSSYNSPLH
j_gene: TRBJ2-7; v_gene: TRBV9; len: 10; CDR3aa: ASSPTTGEQY
j_gene: TRBJ1-5; v_gene: TRBV7-2; len: 12; CDR3aa: ASSLGQGFQPQH
j_gene: TRBJ2-7; v_gene: TRBV19; len: 11; CDR3aa: ASRDRGAYEQY
j_gene: TRBJ2-3; v_gene: TRBV7-3; len: 12; CDR3aa: ASAQGLAGGTQY
j_gene: TRBJ2-3; v_gene: TRBV2; len: 12; CDR3aa: ASSDGGGTDTQY
j_gene: TRBJ2-7; v_gene: TRBV30; len: 13; CDR3aa: AWRFRDRGTYEQY
j_gene: TRBJ1-2; v_gene: TRBV12-3/TRBV12-4; len: 11; CDR3aa: ASSLSPGYGYT
j_gene: TRBJ1-2; v_gene: TRBV7-9; len: 11; CDR3aa: ASSLPGRWGYT
j_gene: TRBJ1-1; v_gene: TRBV7-6; len: 13; CDR3aa: ASSLGAGRSTEAF
j_gene: TRBJ1-2; v_gene: TRBV5-5; len: 12; CDR3aa: ASKDGTRGYGYT